The subject of this entry is one T cell receptor (beta chain). Its specificity is unknown. Libraries were prepared by immunoSEQ multiplex PCR; TCRdb keeps only in-frame clonotypes and omits some of them. The data show approximately 15,000 clones, with around 72% seen just once and about 9.8% held by the top ten. The sample belongs to a study of tumor-infiltrating lymphocytes in localized non-small cell lung cancer. Whole-study findings and limits: T-cell fraction did not differ between immunotypes IM1 and IM2. Tumors had more T cell infiltration than uninvolved lung, per TCRbeta sequencing and CD3 counts. Only some patients had TCR sequencing, depending on available tissue.

The CDR3 covers 13 residues. The germline V gene has CDR1 MDHEN and CDR2 SYDVKM. The sequencing input was lung tumor tissue. This receptor was obtained from a human donor with non-small cell lung cancer. The chain uses TRBV28 and TRBJ2-2, with TRBD1 identical over 8 bases. This chain's CDR3 is CATTGGRTGELFF. CDR3 sequence (DNA): TGTGCTACTACAGGGGGGCGCACCGGGGAGCTGTTTTTT.